This T cell receptor (beta chain) was captured by sequencing in a study of blood T cell repertoires in COVID-19. Study-level background: PBMCs, B-cell-depleted T cells, or T cells provided the cDNA or gDNA that made up the material.

Seattle participants joined during active infection and were tracked over time. Some clones are missing from TCRdb's copy, which holds only in-frame ones; the method was immunoSEQ multiplex PCR. The sample comprises around 280,000 clones, under 90% of which are singletons, and around 10% rests with the top ten. The CDR3 spans 16 residues. The germline gives CDR1 MGHRA, CDR2 YSYEKL. After removal of 3 bases from V and 4 bases from J, the junction contained 7 bases not matched to a gene. The chain recombines TRBV4-1 with TRBJ2-1; 9 bases agree with TRBD1. Sequencing was done on a sample of peripheral blood. The origin of this receptor is a woman aged 25 to 45 with COVID-19, enrolled during active disease. This CDR3 reads CASSHGQGQPYNEQFF. CDR3 nucleotides: TGCGCCAGCAGCCACGGACAGGGGCAACCTTACAATGAGCAGTTCTTC.